A single sample is the source of the 26 T cell receptor beta chains below, sequenced in a study of blood T cell repertoires in COVID-19. This table comes from immunoSEQ multiplex PCR, and its TCRdb copy is limited to in-frame clones, with some not included. The repertoire includes 110,000 or so clones, about 88% of them detected once, and roughly 8.4% sits in the top ten. Sequencing used peripheral blood. These receptor sequences come from a woman aged 70 to 79 who had recovered from COVID-19.

V is TRBV11-1 and J is TRBJ2-1; TRBD1 agrees at 7 bases. This CDR3 has 15 residues. Germline loops: CDR1 SGHAT, CDR2 FQDESV (reference sequence). V gave up 7 bases and J gave up 4 bases; unmatched junction bases: 10. The CDR3 DNA sequence: TGTGCCAGCACCCCCTTCGGGACAGCATACAATGAGCAGTTCTTC. Translating gives CASTPFGTAYNEQFF.

This clone was seen just once. The chain links TRBV11-2 to TRBJ2-7, with 15 bases lining up with TRBD2. Germline CDR1 and CDR2: SGHAT and FQNNGV. The CDR3 is 16 residues long. Trimming removed 5 bases from V and 2 bases from J; junction bases left unmatched: 4. The CDR3, as DNA: TGTGCCAGCAGCGGCAGGACTAGCGGGAGGGCCTACGAGCAGTACTTC. Translating gives CASSGRTSGRAYEQYF. Looking up the rest from reference TRBV11-2 and TRBJ2-7 gives the full variable domain: EAGVAQSPRYKIIEKRQSVAFWCNPISGHATLYWYQQILGQGPKLLIQFQNNGVVDDSQLPKDRFSAERLKGVDSTLKIQPAKLEDSAVYLCASSGRTSGRAYEQYFGPGTRLTVT.

The chain combines TRBV20-1 with TRBJ1-6, with 7 bases matching TRBD1. Germline values: CDR1 DFQATT, CDR2 SNEGSKA (reference sequence). The CDR3 is 16 amino acids. The V gene end was trimmed by 3 bases and the J gene end by 7 bases; junction bases not matched to a gene: 12. The CDR3 DNA reads TGCAGTGCTAGTTTGTTGTGGGGGACAGAAAATTCACCCCTCCACTTT. Translated: CSASLLWGTENSPLHF.

In its sample, this clone ranks as medium-sized. The chain has TRBV27 and TRBJ2-7; 11 bases are shared with TRBD2. The germline gives CDR1 MNHEY, CDR2 SMNVEV (reference sequence). V lost 2 bases and J lost 7; bases outside the gene matches: 13. The CDR3 runs 17 residues. The CDR3 nucleotides read TGTGCCAGCAGTTTACCTCAACTAGCGGGGGCTTGGGGGGAGCAGTACTTC. It specifies CASSLPQLAGAWGEQYF.

The rearrangement joins TRBV24-1 to TRBJ1-3; 7 bases line up with TRBD1. CDR1 and CDR2 (germline): KGHDR, SFDVKD. J was trimmed by 7 bases and V by 4 bases; bases with no gene match: 18. This CDR3 has 18 residues. CDR3 residues: CATSERPPLRGGANTIYF. CDR3 nucleotides: TGTGCCACCAGTGAACGTCCCCCCCTGAGAGGGGGCGCGAACACCATATATTTT.

The chain combines TRBV11-1 with TRBJ2-5, with D tentatively TRBD1 (6 bases). The ends were cut back, 5 bases at V and 5 bases at J, with 15 bases in the middle. Germline V CDR1 and CDR2: SGHAT, FQDESV (reference sequence). CDR3 length equals 14 residues. CDR3 amino acids: CASSHRVRQETQYF. For the CDR3, the DNA is TGTGCCAGCAGCCACAGGGTACGTCAGGAGACCCAGTACTTC.

Concerning this clone itself: Compared with germline, one end of the junction differs, possibly owing to a read error. This chain connects TRBV5-1 to TRBJ2-5; D might be TRBD2 (7 bases). This CDR3 region has 17 residues. The germline CDR1 and CDR2 sequences are SGHRS and YFSETQ. The CDR3 region is CASRLGAGAGLQETQYF. The CDR3 DNA reads as TGCGCCAGCAGGTTGGGGGCTGGAGCGGGGCTCCAAGAGACCCAGTACTTC.

The CDR3 coding sequence is TGTGCCAGCAGCCAGGGGGGGAGCGCACCCGGGGGGACCCAGTACTTC. This gives the protein CASSQGGSAPGGTQYF. The chain is built from TRBV3-1 (or the pseudogene TRBV3-2) and TRBJ2-5; 7 positions agree with TRBD2. CDR3 length: 16 residues. V lost 3 bases, J lost 7 bases, and 14 bases stayed unmatched. Germline CDR1 LGHDT, CDR2 YNNKEL (reference sequence).

This sequence joins TRBV30 and TRBJ1-1, with TRBD1 identical over 11 bases. V was clipped by 5 bases and J by 4 bases; unmatched bases: 6. CDR3 size: 14 residues. Per germline, CDR1 GTSNPN and CDR2 SVGIG (reference sequence). The DNA of the CDR3 is TGTGCCTGGGAGACGGGACAGGGGGTCACTGAAGCTTTCTTT. Translating gives CAWETGQGVTEAFF.

This clone appeared a few times. The chain employs TRBV19 and TRBJ1-1; 9 bases line up with TRBD1. CDR1 and CDR2 (germline): LNHDA, SQIVND (reference sequence). The V and J ends lost 5 bases and 3 bases, in that order; junction bases with no gene match: 7. The CDR3 is made up of 15 amino acids. Here the CDR3 DNA reads TGTGCCAGTAGTTCACAGGGGGCTCTGTACACTGAAGCTTTCTTT. Its translation is CASSSQGALYTEAFF.

The chain employs TRBV7-2 and TRBJ2-5; a weak D match, TRBD1 (6 bases). V shed 6 bases and J shed 0 bases, with 14 bases lying between them. CDR1 and CDR2 from the germline V gene are SGHTA and FQGNSA. The length of the CDR3 is 15 residues. The CDR3 DNA reads TGTGCCAGCAGTCCACAGGGAACCAACCAAGAGACCCAGTACTTC. Translated, it gives CASSPQGTNQETQYF.

This clone has just a few counts. The V and J genes are TRBV11-1 and TRBJ2-5, with D possibly being TRBD1 (6 bases). The CDR3 is 14 amino acids. The V end was cut by 4 bases, the J end by 1 base, with 10 bases between. Looked up from germline, CDR1 is SGHAT and CDR2 is FQDESV (reference sequence). The CDR3 reads CASSYRTAQETQYF. For the CDR3, the DNA is TGTGCCAGCAGCTACCGGACAGCCCAAGAGACCCAGTACTTC. The full variable domain, its missing parts supplied by reference TRBV11-1 and TRBJ2-5, is EAEVAQSPRYKITEKSQAVAFWCDPISGHATLYWYRQILGQGPELLVQFQDESVVDDSQLPKDRFSAERLKGVDSTLKIQPAELGDSAMYLCASSYRTAQETQYFGPGTRLLVL.

The CDR3 DNA follows: TGTGCCAGCAGCTTAGCCGGCGGCGGCCCCGGGACAGCGGCCGAGCAGTACTTC. Translated, it gives CASSLAGGGPGTAAEQYF. The chain couples TRBV7-9 to TRBJ2-7; TRBD1 agrees at 7 bases. V trimming: 0 bases; J trimming: 6 bases; junction bases outside the gene matches: 17. The CDR3 contains 18 residues. Germline-derived CDR1 and CDR2 are SEHNR and FQNEAQ (reference sequence).

The genes are TRBV19 and TRBJ2-3; 7 bases line up with TRBD1. J lost 0 bases, V lost 5 bases, and 2 bases had no gene match. The CDR3 runs to 14 residues. Germline V gene lookup returns CDR1 LNHDA and CDR2 SQIVND (reference sequence). The CDR3 region has the DNA TGTGCCAGTAGTCACAGGGGTAGCACAGATACGCAGTATTTT. It encodes CASSHRGSTDTQYF.

The V and J genes are TRBV11-2 and TRBJ2-7; the match to TRBD2 covers 7 bases. The CDR3 contains 16 residues. Germline trimming cut 2 bases from V and 1 base from J; bases unmatched to any gene: 8. CDR1 SGHAT and CDR2 FQNNGV come from the germline V gene. Here the CDR3 reads CASSLRAAGISYEQYF. The CDR3 DNA reads TGTGCCAGCAGCTTACGGGCAGCGGGGATATCCTACGAGCAGTACTTC.

The chain uses TRBV7-3 and TRBJ2-3, with 10 nucleotides matching TRBD2. The germline CDR1 and CDR2 sequences are SGHTA and FQGTGA. The junction had 7 bases not matched to a gene; V was cut back by 4 bases and J by 0 bases. CDR3 length: 17 amino acids. CDR3 nucleotides: TGTGCCAGCAGCTCACTAGCGGGGAAACCAAGCACAGATACGCAGTATTTT. Translating gives CASSSLAGKPSTDTQYF.

The rearrangement uses TRBV7-2 and TRBJ1-5; D perhaps matches TRBD1 (6 bases). V lost 1 base, J lost 0 bases, and 10 bases lay in between. Germline CDR1 is SGHTA and CDR2 is FQGNSA. The CDR3 extends over 16 amino acids. Here the CDR3 reads CASSLVGRGSNQPQHF. As DNA, the CDR3 is TGTGCCAGCAGCTTAGTAGGCAGGGGTAGCAATCAGCCCCAGCATTTT. Together with reference TRBV7-2 and TRBJ1-5, the CDR3 gives the full variable domain: GAGVSQSPSNKVTEKGKDVELRCDPISGHTALYWYRQSLGQGLEFLIYFQGNSAPDKSGLPSDRFSAERTGGSVSTLTIQRTQQEDSAVYLCASSLVGRGSNQPQHFGDGTRLSIL.

The rearrangement uses TRBV19 and TRBJ2-1; 7 bases are a match to TRBD1. Trimming removed 3 bases from V and 0 bases from J; junction bases left unmatched: 5. This CDR3 region has 16 residues. Looked up from germline, CDR1 is LNHDA and CDR2 is SQIVND (reference sequence). The DNA for the CDR3 is TGTGCCAGTAGTATGAGGGGACAGCCCTCCTACAATGAGCAGTTCTTC. It codes for CASSMRGQPSYNEQFF. Based on the CDR3 plus reference TRBV19 and TRBJ2-1, the full variable domain is DGGITQSPKYLFRKEGQNVTLSCEQNLNHDAMYWYRQDPGQGLRLIYYSQIVNDFQKGDIAEGYSVSREKKESFPLTVTSAQKNPTAFYLCASSMRGQPSYNEQFFGPGTRLTVL.

The genes are TRBV18 and TRBJ1-2, with 11 bases matching TRBD1. The CDR3 extends over 17 amino acids. The germline CDR1 and CDR2 sequences are KGHSH and LQKENI. V lost 5 bases, J lost 2 bases, and 10 bases stayed unmatched. The DNA of the CDR3 is TGTGCCAGCTCAACAACCTTCCGGGACAGGGGGAACTATGGCTACACCTTC. Residues: CASSTTFRDRGNYGYTF.

The gene calls are TRBV5-4 and TRBJ2-2; D might be TRBD1 (5 bases). CDR3 length: 16 residues. Germline-derived CDR1 and CDR2 are SGHNT and YYREEE (reference sequence). V gave up 3 bases and J gave up 1 base, with 13 bases separating them. CDR3 in DNA: TGTGCCAGCAGCTACCGCCCCAGGGAGAACACCGGGGAGCTGTTTTTT. This encodes CASSYRPRENTGELFF.

The gene calls are TRBV2 and TRBJ1-3; 7 bases align to TRBD1. The V segment lost 1 base and the J segment 6 bases; nucleotides outside the gene matches: 3. The CDR3 loop spans 14 amino acids. Germline CDR1 is SNHLY and CDR2 is FYNNEI. The DNA for the CDR3 is TGTGCCAGCAGTGAAGAGGGGACAGAAAACACCATATATTTT. Its translation is CASSEEGTENTIYF.

The CDR3 bases are TGCGCCAGCAGCTGGAGGGGACAGGGGGCGAACTATGGCTACACCTTC. This codes for CASSWRGQGANYGYTF. The chain combines TRBV5-1 with TRBJ1-2; TRBD1 matches 12 bases. This CDR3 has 16 residues. In germline, CDR1 is SGHRS, CDR2 YFSETQ. V trimming: 3 bases; J trimming: 2 bases; junction bases outside the gene matches: 5.

The chain links TRBV4-1 to TRBJ1-2; 9 positions match TRBD1. The length of the CDR3 is 16 residues. Germline-derived CDR1 and CDR2 are MGHRA and YSYEKL. V trimming: 0 bases; J trimming: 4 bases; junction bases outside the gene matches: 6. CDR3 sequence (DNA): TGCGCCAGCAGCCAAGATTTGGGACAGGGTCCCTATGGCTACACCTTC. Translating it yields CASSQDLGQGPYGYTF.

The rearrangement uses TRBV25-1 and TRBJ2-4; 8 nucleotides align to TRBD1. The trim removed 4 bases at V and 6 bases at J, leaving 5 bases unmatched. Germline CDR1 and CDR2: MGHDK and SYGVNS. CDR3 length equals 14 residues. The CDR3 DNA reads as TGTGCCAGCAGTGTGGCAGGACAGGGAAACATTCAGTACTTC. Protein product: CASSVAGQGNIQYF.

This chain joins TRBV29-1 and TRBJ1-4; D not resolved. V gave up 0 bases and J gave up 11 bases, with 10 bases separating them. Germline V CDR1 and CDR2: SQVTM, ANQGSEA. There are 12 residues in the CDR3. The CDR3 DNA reads as TGCAGCGTTGAAGATCACACGGGGAAACTGTTTTTT. This sequence encodes CSVEDHTGKLFF.

This chain uses TRBV20-1 with TRBJ1-2; D is uncertain. V lost 4 bases and J 4 bases, leaving 7 bases between the germline ends. This CDR3 is built from 11 residues. Germline V lookup: CDR1 DFQATT, CDR2 SNEGSKA (reference sequence). The CDR3 DNA reads as TGCAGTGCTAAGGAGGGCTATGGCTACACCTTC. Translating gives CSAKEGYGYTF.